A few counts support the clone carrying this T cell receptor (beta chain). Its antigen is still unknown. This sample was taken from a study of T-cell reconstitution after alpha-beta-depleted transplantation in children. Notes on the study in general: Alpha-beta T cells present about two months after transplant were reported to originate from several hundred expanded graft clones. When one year had passed after transplant, most T-cell counts and diversity came from newly produced T cells. In some patients, recipient T cells and intrathymic progenitors surviving conditioning explained high day-60 diversity.

The length of the CDR3 is 17 residues. Germline trimming cut 4 bases from V and 0 bases from J; bases unmatched to any gene: 8. The germline gives CDR1 SGHVS, CDR2 FQNEAQ. A TCRbeta library incorporating unique molecular identifiers was prepared. Each CDR3 protein gets one entry after TCRdb re-called the PCR reads with MiXCR. This sample yields some 600,000 distinct CDR3 sequences, of which 10% to 15% are seen a single time; around 2% belongs to the top ten. This chain connects TRBV7-8 to TRBJ1-3; TRBD1 aligns across 8 bases. The source material was PBMCs, mostly from graft donor cells, sampled 360 days after TCRalphabeta/CD19-depleted stem cell transplant. The TCR sequence derives from a male patient younger than 18 who had a stem cell transplant for acute myeloid leukemia, so the T cells may come from the graft donor. DNA of the CDR3: TGTGCCAGCAGCTCACTCCGGGACAGGCGCTCTGGAAACACCATATATTTT. Translated: CASSSLRDRRSGNTIYF.